This entry lists 15 T cell receptor beta chains sequenced from one sample in a study of T cell changes during pregnancy in multiple sclerosis. The method was immunoSEQ multiplex PCR; TCRdb's version includes in-frame clones alone and lacks a portion of them. The table shows tens of thousands of clones, with around 90% occurring only once. Sequenced here: PBMCs, sampled in the first trimester of pregnancy. These receptors originate from a female donor in good health, serving as a control in a pregnancy study. Some clones in this sample may be carry-over from other donors' samples.

The genes are TRBV18 and TRBJ2-5, with a weak D call TRBD1 (6 bases). The V end was cut by 3 bases, the J end by 2 bases, with 7 bases between. Germline loops: CDR1 KGHSH, CDR2 LQKENI. The CDR3 covers 13 residues. CDR3 protein: CASSPQGQETQYF. In DNA form, the CDR3 reads TGTGCCAGCTCACCCCAGGGGCAAGAGACCCAGTACTTC. Using reference TRBV18 and TRBJ2-5 for the parts outside the CDR3, the full variable domain is NAGVMQNPRHLVRRRGQEARLRCSPMKGHSHVYWYRQLPEEGLKFMVYLQKENIIDESGMPKERFSAEFPKEGPSILRIQQVVRGDSAAYFCASSPQGQETQYFGPGTRLLVL.

V gene TRBV7-9 combines with J gene TRBJ1-6, with D maybe TRBD1 (5 bases). This CDR3 spans 15 amino acids. The ends were cut back, 1 base at V and 8 bases at J, with 12 bases in the middle. Germline-derived CDR1 and CDR2 are SEHNR and FQNEAQ (reference sequence). CDR3 in amino acids: CASSLDSGYYSPLHF. The CDR3 DNA reads TGTGCCAGCAGCTTAGATTCAGGGTACTATTCACCCCTCCACTTT.

The chain links TRBV2 to TRBJ2-2, with TRBD1 matching over 7 bases. The length of the CDR3 is 15 residues. After removal of 6 bases from V and 0 bases from J, the junction contained 4 bases not matched to a gene. The germline gives CDR1 SNHLY, CDR2 FYNNEI. CDR3 amino acids: CASRTDRANTGELFF. DNA of the CDR3: TGTGCCAGCAGGACCGACAGGGCGAACACCGGGGAGCTGTTTTTT.

The chain has TRBV7-2 and TRBJ1-2; D is perhaps TRBD1 (5 bases). The CDR3 is 14 amino acids. The germline gives CDR1 SGHTA, CDR2 FQGNSA. V was shortened by 1 base and J by 3 bases, with 9 bases between the two germline ends. The CDR3: CASSLDRSYYGYTF. The CDR3 DNA is TGTGCCAGCAGCTTAGACAGGTCTTACTATGGCTACACCTTC.

The genes are TRBV6-6 and TRBJ2-7, with a tentative D call TRBD2 (6 bases). The germline V gene has CDR1 MNHNY and CDR2 SVGAGI (reference sequence). The CDR3 is 12 amino acids. The V end lost 10 bases, the J end lost 4 bases, and 14 bases lay between the germline ends. In DNA form, the CDR3 reads TGTGCCACCTATAACGGGGGTTACGAGCAGTACTTC. This translates into CATYNGGYEQYF.

The J gene is TRBJ2-5, the V gene TRBV5-1; 11 positions match TRBD2. The V gene's germline CDR1 is SGHRS and CDR2 YFSETQ. The CDR3 runs 16 residues. V trimming: 2 bases; J trimming: 3 bases; junction bases outside the gene matches: 6. The CDR3 DNA follows: TGCGCCAGCAGCTTAGGCGGGGGACTAGCGGAAGAGACCCAGTACTTC. This codes for CASSLGGGLAEETQYF. Based on the CDR3 plus reference TRBV5-1 and TRBJ2-5, the full variable domain is KAGVTQTPRYLIKTRGQQVTLSCSPISGHRSVSWYQQTPGQGLQFLFEYFSETQRNKGNFPGRFSGRQFSNSRSEMNVSTLELGDSALYLCASSLGGGLAEETQYFGPGTRLLVL.

The count of this clone is one. This chain links TRBV11-2 with TRBJ2-7, with D possibly TRBD1 on 5 matching bases. The CDR3 is 16 residues long. V lost 2 bases, J lost 4 bases, and 18 bases lay in between. Per germline, CDR1 SGHAT and CDR2 FQNNGV. The CDR3 is CASSLSTQGSRYEQYF. CDR3 in DNA: TGTGCCAGCAGCTTATCTACCCAGGGCTCGAGGTACGAGCAGTACTTC.

This chain uses TRBV4-1 with TRBJ1-4; D is possibly TRBD1 (6 bases). V was trimmed by 1 base and J by 0 bases, leaving 9 bases between them. CDR1 and CDR2 from the germline V gene are MGHRA and YSYEKL. This CDR3 has 16 residues. The CDR3 coding sequence is TGCGCCAGCAGCCAAGGGACAGCTGCAACTAATGAAAAACTGTTTTTT. It codes for CASSQGTAATNEKLFF.

The sample holds one count of this clone. V usage is TRBV4-1 and J usage is TRBJ1-3; D is undetermined. Deletions cut 0 bases from V and 0 bases from J, with 15 bases between. CDR3 length: 18 residues. Per the germline V gene, CDR1 is MGHRA and CDR2 is YSYEKL. CDR3: CASSQERGDGVSGNTIYF. The CDR3 DNA follows: TGCGCCAGCAGCCAAGAGCGGGGAGATGGGGTCTCTGGAAACACCATATATTTT.

The chain has TRBV28 and TRBJ1-2, with D unresolved. V gave up 5 bases and J gave up 12 bases, with 19 bases separating them. The CDR3 is 13 residues long. The germline V gene has CDR1 MDHEN and CDR2 SYDVKM. The CDR3 loop reads CASSPRAGYPNTF. CDR3 nucleotides: TGTGCCAGCAGTCCCCGGGCGGGGTATCCCAACACCTTC.

The V gene is TRBV30, the J gene TRBJ1-1, with D unclear. The CDR3 covers 13 residues. Germline loops: CDR1 GTSNPN, CDR2 SVGIG (reference sequence). V gave up 4 bases and J gave up 5 bases, with 14 bases separating them. CDR3 bases: TGTGCCTGGACCCTAGGCGGGCGGACTGAAGCTTTCTTT. Its translation: CAWTLGGRTEAFF.

The chain is built from TRBV15 and TRBJ2-7; 10 nucleotides match TRBD1. Germline assignment: CDR1 LNHNV and CDR2 YYDKDF (reference sequence). J lost 1 base, V lost 1 base, and 4 bases had no gene match. This CDR3 region has 16 residues. The CDR3, as DNA: TGTGCCACCAGCAGAGGAGGACAGGGGGGGTCCTACGAGCAGTACTTC. It translates to CATSRGGQGGSYEQYF.

V and J are TRBV27 and TRBJ2-3; 8 bases line up with TRBD2. CDR3 length: 17 residues. CDR1 and CDR2 (germline): MNHEY, SMNVEV (reference sequence). Trimming at V came to 2 bases and at J to 1 base, leaving 8 bases not matched to a gene. CDR3 sequence: CASSLLSGSTGTDTQYF. In DNA, the CDR3 is TGTGCCAGCAGTTTACTCAGCGGGAGTACGGGCACAGATACGCAGTATTTT.

The chain carries TRBV5-1 and TRBJ2-7; 8 bases map to TRBD1. V was clipped by 2 bases and J by 3 bases; unmatched bases: 7. Germline V gives CDR1 SGHRS, CDR2 YFSETQ. CDR3 length equals 15 residues. CDR3 sequence: CASSLRTGRLYEQYF. In nucleotides, the CDR3 is TGCGCCAGCAGCTTACGGACAGGGCGCCTCTACGAGCAGTACTTC.

The CDR3 loop reads CASSSGVSGNTIYF. The CDR3 bases are TGTGCCAGCAGCTCGGGGGTCTCCGGAAACACCATATATTTT. J is TRBJ1-3 and V is TRBV7-6, with TRBD1 as a possible D gene (5 bases). Germline CDR1 reads SGHVS; CDR2 reads FNYEAQ. This CDR3 is built from 14 residues. The V and J ends lost 4 bases and 4 bases respectively, with 11 bases between them.